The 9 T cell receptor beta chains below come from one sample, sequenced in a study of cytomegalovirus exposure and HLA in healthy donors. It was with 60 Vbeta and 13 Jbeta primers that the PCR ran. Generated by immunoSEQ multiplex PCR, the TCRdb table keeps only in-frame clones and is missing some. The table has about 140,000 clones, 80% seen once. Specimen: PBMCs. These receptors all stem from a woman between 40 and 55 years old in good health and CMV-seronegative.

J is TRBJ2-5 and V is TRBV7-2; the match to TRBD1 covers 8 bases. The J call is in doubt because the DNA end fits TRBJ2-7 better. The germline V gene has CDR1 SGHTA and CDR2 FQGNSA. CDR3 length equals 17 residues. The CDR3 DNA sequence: TGTGCCAGCAGCCCCCTCCTCAGGGGGCGAGGGTCCTACGAGCAGTACTTC. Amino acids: CASSPLLRGRGSYEQYF.

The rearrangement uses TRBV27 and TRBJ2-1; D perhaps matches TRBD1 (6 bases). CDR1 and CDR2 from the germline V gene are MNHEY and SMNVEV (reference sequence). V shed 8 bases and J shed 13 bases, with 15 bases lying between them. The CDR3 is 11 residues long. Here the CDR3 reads CASEKGRGQFF. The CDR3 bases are TGTGCCAGCGAAAAAGGCAGGGGACAGTTCTTC.

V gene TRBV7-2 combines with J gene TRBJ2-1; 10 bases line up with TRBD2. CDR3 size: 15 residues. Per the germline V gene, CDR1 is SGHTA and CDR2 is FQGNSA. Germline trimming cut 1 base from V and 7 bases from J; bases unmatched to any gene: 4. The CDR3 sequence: CASSLGLAGVNEQFF. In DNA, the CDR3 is TGTGCCAGCAGCTTAGGGCTAGCGGGAGTTAATGAGCAGTTCTTC.

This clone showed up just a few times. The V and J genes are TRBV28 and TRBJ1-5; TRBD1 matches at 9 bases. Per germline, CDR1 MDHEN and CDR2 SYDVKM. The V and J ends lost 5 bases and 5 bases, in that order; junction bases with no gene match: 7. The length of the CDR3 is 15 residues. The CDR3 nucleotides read TGTGCCAGCAGTACCACAGGGGGCTTCGATCAGCCCCAGCATTTT. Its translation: CASSTTGGFDQPQHF.

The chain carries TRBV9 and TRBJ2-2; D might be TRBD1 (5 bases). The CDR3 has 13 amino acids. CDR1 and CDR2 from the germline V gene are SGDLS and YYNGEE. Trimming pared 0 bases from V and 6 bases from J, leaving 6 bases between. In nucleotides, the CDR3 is TGTGCCAGCAGCGTAGAGGGGTCCGGGGAGCTGTTTTTT. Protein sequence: CASSVEGSGELFF. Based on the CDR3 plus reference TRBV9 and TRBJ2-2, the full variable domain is DSGVTQTPKHLITATGQRVTLRCSPRSGDLSVYWYQQSLDQGLQFLIQYYNGEERAKGNILERFSAQQFPDLHSELNLSSLELGDSALYFCASSVEGSGELFFGEGSRLTVL.

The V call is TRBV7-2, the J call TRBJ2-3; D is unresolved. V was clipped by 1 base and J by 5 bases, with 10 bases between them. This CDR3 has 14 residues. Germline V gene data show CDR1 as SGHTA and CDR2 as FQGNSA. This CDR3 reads CASSLEQQVDTQYF. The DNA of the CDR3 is TGTGCCAGCAGCTTAGAACAGCAGGTAGATACGCAGTATTTT.

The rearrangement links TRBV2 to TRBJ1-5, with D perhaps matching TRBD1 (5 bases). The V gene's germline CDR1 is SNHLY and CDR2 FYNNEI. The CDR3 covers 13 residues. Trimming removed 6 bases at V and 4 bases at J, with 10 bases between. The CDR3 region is CASSRRVNQPQHF. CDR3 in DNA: TGTGCCAGCAGCCGCAGGGTAAATCAGCCCCAGCATTTT.

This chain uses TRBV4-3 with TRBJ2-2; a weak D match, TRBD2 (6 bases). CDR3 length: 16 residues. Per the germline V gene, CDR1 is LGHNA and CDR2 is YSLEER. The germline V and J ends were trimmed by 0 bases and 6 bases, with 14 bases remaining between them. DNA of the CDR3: TGCGCCAGCAGCCAAGATTACGGGAGTCTACCCGGGGAGCTGTTTTTT. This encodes CASSQDYGSLPGELFF.

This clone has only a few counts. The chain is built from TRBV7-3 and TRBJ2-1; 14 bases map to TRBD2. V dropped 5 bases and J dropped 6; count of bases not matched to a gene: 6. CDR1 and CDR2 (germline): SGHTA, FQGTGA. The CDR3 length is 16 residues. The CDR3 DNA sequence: TGTGCCAGCAGCCCCCAAGGACTAGCGGGGGGCAATGAGCAGTTCTTC. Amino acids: CASSPQGLAGGNEQFF.